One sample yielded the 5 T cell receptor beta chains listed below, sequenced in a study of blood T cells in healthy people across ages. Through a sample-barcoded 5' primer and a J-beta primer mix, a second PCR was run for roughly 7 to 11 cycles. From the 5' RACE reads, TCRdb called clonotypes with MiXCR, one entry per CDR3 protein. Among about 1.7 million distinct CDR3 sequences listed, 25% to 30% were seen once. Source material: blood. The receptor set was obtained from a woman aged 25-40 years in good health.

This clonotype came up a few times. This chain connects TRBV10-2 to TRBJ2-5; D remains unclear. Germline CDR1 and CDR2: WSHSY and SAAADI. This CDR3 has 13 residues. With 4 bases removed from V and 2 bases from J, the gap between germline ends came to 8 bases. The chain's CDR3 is CASSAPEQETQYF. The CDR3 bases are TGCGCCAGCAGTGCCCCAGAGCAAGAGACCCAGTACTTC.

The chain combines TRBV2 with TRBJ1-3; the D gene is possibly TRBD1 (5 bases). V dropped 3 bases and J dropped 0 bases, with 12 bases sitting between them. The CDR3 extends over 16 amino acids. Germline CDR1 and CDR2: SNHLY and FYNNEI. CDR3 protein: CASSEGGGRSGNTIYF. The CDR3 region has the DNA TGTGCCAGCAGTGAGGGGGGAGGACGCTCTGGAAACACCATATATTTT.

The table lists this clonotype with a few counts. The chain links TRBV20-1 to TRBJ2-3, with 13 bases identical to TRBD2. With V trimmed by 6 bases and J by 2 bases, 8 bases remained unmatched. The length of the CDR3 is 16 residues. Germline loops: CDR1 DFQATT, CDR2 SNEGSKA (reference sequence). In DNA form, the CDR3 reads TGCAGTGCCAGCGTGGGACTAGCGGGATACACAGATACGCAGTATTTT. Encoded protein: CSASVGLAGYTDTQYF.

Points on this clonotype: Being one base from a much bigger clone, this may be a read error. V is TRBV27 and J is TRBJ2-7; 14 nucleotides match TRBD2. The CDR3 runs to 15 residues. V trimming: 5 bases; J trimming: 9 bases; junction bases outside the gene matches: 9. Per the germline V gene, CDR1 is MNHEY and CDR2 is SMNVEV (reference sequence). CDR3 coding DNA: TGTGCCAGCAGTCCCGGACTAGCGGGAGGTTCCGGGCAGTACTTC. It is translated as CASSPGLAGGSGQYF.

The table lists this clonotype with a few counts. DNA for the CDR3: TGTGCCAGCAGTTCCACCGCCCGGGCAGAAGAGACCCAGTACTTC. It encodes CASSSTARAEETQYF. The chain employs TRBV6-2 or TRBV6-3 and TRBJ2-5; D gene ambiguous. The germline V gene encodes CDR1 MNHEY and CDR2 SVGEGT. The ends were cut back, 4 bases at V and 3 bases at J, with 15 bases in the middle. The CDR3 has 15 residues.